These 15 T cell receptor beta chains were sequenced from one sample in a study of vaccination and CD4 T cells after COVID-19. Cultured CD4+ T-cell DNA underwent Oncomine TCR Beta short-read sequencing. One entry per CDR3 protein, called by TCRdb with MiXCR from the PCR reads. There are 20,000 or so distinct CDR3 sequences in the sample; roughly two fifths occur only once, and approximately 15% lies in the top ten. These receptors have no identified antigens. Documented treatment: roughly 10-day PBMC culture with coronavirus spike peptide pools or control peptides (ViraFEST assay). Sequencing used CD4+ T cells from blood, cultured in vitro. All receptors derive from a human donor who had recovered from COVID-19.

CDR3 nucleotides: TGTGCCAGCAGTGAAAGGGGTGACTCTGGAAACACCATATATTTT. It is translated as CASSERGDSGNTIYF. This rearrangement joins TRBV6-1 to TRBJ1-3, with D possibly TRBD1 on 5 matching bases. CDR1 and CDR2 from the germline V gene are MNHNS and SASEGT. The CDR3 consists of 15 residues. The germline V and J ends were trimmed by 2 bases and 0 bases, with 8 bases remaining between them.

This clonotype was picked up a small number of times. The rearrangement joins TRBV29-1 to TRBJ1-5, with D possibly matching TRBD1 (6 bases). The CDR3 is 15 amino acids. Germline V gene data show CDR1 as SQVTM and CDR2 as ANQGSEA. The ends were cut back, 5 bases at V and 2 bases at J, with 16 bases in the middle. CDR3 sequence (DNA): TGCAGCGTTCTGGGCTTTGGGGGCGGCAATCAGCCCCAGCATTTT. Amino acids: CSVLGFGGGNQPQHF. Complete variable domain (other parts from reference TRBV29-1 and TRBJ1-5): SAVISQKPSRDICQRGTSLTIQCQVDSQVTMMFWYRQQPGQSLTLIATANQGSEATYESGFVIDKFPISRPNLTFSTLTVSNMSPEDSSIYLCSVLGFGGGNQPQHFGDGTRLSIL.

The chain combines TRBV15 with TRBJ1-1; TRBD1 is a possible D gene (5 bases). Germline loops: CDR1 LNHNV, CDR2 YYDKDF (reference sequence). V lost 3 bases, J lost 5 bases, and 19 bases lay in between. This CDR3 has 16 amino acids. The CDR3 region has the DNA TGTGCCACCAGCAGTTTCAGTGCCCGCCGGGGGACTGAAGCTTTCTTT. Its protein product is CATSSFSARRGTEAFF. The entire variable domain, with the rest obtained from reference TRBV15 and TRBJ1-1, is as follows: DAMVIQNPRYQVTQFGKPVTLSCSQTLNHNVMYWYQQKSSQAPKLLFHYYDKDFNNEADTPDNFQSRRPNTSFCFLDIRSPGLGDTAMYLCATSSFSARRGTEAFFGQGTRLTVV.

The J gene is TRBJ1-2, the V gene TRBV20-1; tentatively, D is TRBD1 (5 bases). The CDR3 is 13 residues long. V shed 5 bases and J shed 3 bases, with 13 bases lying between them. Germline V gene lookup returns CDR1 DFQATT and CDR2 SNEGSKA (reference sequence). This chain's CDR3 is CSAPGQTDYGYTF. The CDR3 DNA is TGCAGTGCTCCCGGGCAGACAGACTATGGCTACACCTTC.

The chain joins TRBV20-1 to TRBJ2-5; no clear D. V was shortened by 0 bases and J by 5 bases, with 13 bases between the two germline ends. Germline CDR1 reads DFQATT; CDR2 reads SNEGSKA (reference sequence). CDR3 length: 14 residues. Here the CDR3 DNA reads TGCAGTGCTAGAGAGAGGATTGGAAAGGAGACCCAGTACTTC. Its protein product is CSARERIGKETQYF.

This clonotype appeared a few times. The rearrangement joins TRBV2 to TRBJ2-7; TRBD2 aligns across 9 bases. V shed 2 bases and J 3 bases; nucleotides not matched to a gene: 2. The CDR3 length is 14 residues. Germline CDR1 SNHLY, CDR2 FYNNEI. The CDR3 sequence is CASSEIAGVYEQYF. In DNA, the CDR3 is TGTGCCAGCAGTGAAATAGCGGGGGTCTACGAGCAGTACTTC.

The rearrangement joins TRBV10-2 to TRBJ1-1; D is possibly TRBD1 (5 bases). Per the germline V gene, CDR1 is WSHSY and CDR2 is SAAADI. The germline V and J ends were trimmed by 6 bases and 7 bases, with 15 bases remaining between them. This CDR3 comprises 13 residues. In nucleotides, the CDR3 is TGCGCCAGCAGCCTCGCAGGGAAAGGTGAAGCTTTCTTT. Translating it yields CASSLAGKGEAFF.

CDR3 bases: TGTGCCAGCAGCGCTGGGACAGCCAACTATGGCTACACCTTC. This translates into CASSAGTANYGYTF. This chain joins TRBV7-9 and TRBJ1-2; 7 nucleotides align to TRBD1. Germline lookup yields CDR1 SEHNR and CDR2 FQNEAQ (reference sequence). V was clipped by 5 bases and J by 2 bases; unmatched bases: 5. This CDR3 spans 14 amino acids.

This clonotype was found once. This sequence joins TRBV19 and TRBJ2-7, with D unresolved. V lost 1 base to trimming and J lost 7 bases, with 11 bases between them. Per the germline V gene, CDR1 is LNHDA and CDR2 is SQIVND (reference sequence). The CDR3 runs to 13 residues. DNA of the CDR3: TGTGCCAGTAGTATAGTATCGGGTCGGGAGCAGTACTTC. This encodes CASSIVSGREQYF.

The chain has TRBV5-1 and TRBJ2-3, with a possible D match to TRBD1 (6 bases). The germline V and J ends were trimmed by 3 bases and 4 bases, with 15 bases remaining between them. The length of the CDR3 is 15 residues. Germline assignment: CDR1 SGHRS and CDR2 YFSETQ. CDR3 region: CASSSAGEKADTQYF. The CDR3 bases are TGCGCCAGCAGCTCCGCAGGGGAGAAAGCAGATACGCAGTATTTT.

This clonotype appeared a few times. J is TRBJ1-1 and V is TRBV20-1; maybe TRBD1 (5 bases). V shed 3 bases and J shed 1 base, with 12 bases lying between them. Germline CDR1 DFQATT, CDR2 SNEGSKA (reference sequence). The CDR3 covers 14 residues. Written as DNA, the CDR3 is TGCAGTGCTAGTTATGGACACAAGAACACTGAAGCTTTCTTT. This encodes CSASYGHKNTEAFF.

This clonotype turned up a few times. The genes are TRBV24-1 and TRBJ2-1, with a possible D match to TRBD2 (6 bases). V lost 5 bases to trimming and J lost 8 bases, with 15 bases between them. Germline CDR1 and CDR2: KGHDR and SFDVKD. This CDR3 spans 14 amino acids. The CDR3 spells CATSAAEGRDEQFF. The DNA for the CDR3 is TGTGCCACCAGTGCGGCGGAGGGAAGGGATGAGCAGTTCTTC.

The V call is TRBV20-1, the J call TRBJ1-5, with D unclear. Germline lookup yields CDR1 DFQATT and CDR2 SNEGSKA (reference sequence). This CDR3 comprises 15 residues. The germline V and J ends were trimmed by 4 bases and 4 bases, with 17 bases remaining between them. The CDR3 spells CSATPSAGGNQPQHF. CDR3 in DNA: TGCAGTGCTACCCCTTCGGCGGGTGGGAATCAGCCCCAGCATTTT.

The chain employs TRBV5-1 and TRBJ2-7; D may be TRBD1 (6 bases). The CDR3 is 11 amino acids. Trimming removed 3 bases from V and 7 bases from J, with 8 bases in between. CDR1 and CDR2 (germline): SGHRS, YFSETQ. The CDR3 reads CASSSRGEQYF. The CDR3 DNA follows: TGCGCCAGCAGCTCGAGGGGGGAGCAGTACTTC. Supplemented by reference TRBV5-1 and TRBJ2-7, the full variable domain reads KAGVTQTPRYLIKTRGQQVTLSCSPISGHRSVSWYQQTPGQGLQFLFEYFSETQRNKGNFPGRFSGRQFSNSRSEMNVSTLELGDSALYLCASSSRGEQYFGPGTRLTVT.

The V and J genes are TRBV6-5 and TRBJ1-1; D remains ambiguous. Trimming left V 2 bases short and J 1 base short, with 8 bases between. Germline-derived CDR1 and CDR2 are MNHEY and SVGAGI. The CDR3 spans 14 residues. The CDR3 DNA reads as TGTGCCAGCAGTTACGCAGACGAGAACACTGAAGCTTTCTTT. Residues: CASSYADENTEAFF.